The next 29 T cell receptor beta chains were all read from a single sample in a study of long-term antiretroviral therapy in people with HIV. Run at survey level, the immunoSEQ assay was version v3.0. Sequenced by immunoSEQ multiplex PCR; TCRdb stores in-frame clones only, minus some. The sample includes around 25,000 clones, around 86% of them seen just once. The sequencing here drew on unsorted PBMCs, taken 1.9 years after starting antiretroviral therapy. The origin of the receptors is a woman aged 30 to 39 with HIV.

The chain joins TRBV27 to TRBJ2-5; D is perhaps TRBD1 (7 bases). V was pared by 6 bases and J by 7 bases, with 12 bases between. The CDR3 has 12 residues. The germline V gene has CDR1 MNHEY and CDR2 SMNVEV (reference sequence). Written as DNA, the CDR3 is TGTGCCAGCAGCCCCCAGGGGGGGACCCAGTACTTC. It translates to CASSPQGGTQYF.

The J gene is TRBJ2-2, the V gene TRBV7-8, with D maybe TRBD1 (5 bases). V lost 6 bases and J lost 6, with 11 bases in between. Looked up from germline, CDR1 is SGHVS and CDR2 is FQNEAQ. The CDR3 consists of 13 residues. The CDR3 region is CASRMAGSGELFF. The CDR3, as DNA: TGTGCCAGCAGAATGGCAGGGTCCGGGGAGCTGTTTTTT.

J is TRBJ2-3 and V is TRBV9; 14 bases line up with TRBD2. This CDR3 spans 17 amino acids. Germline CDR1 reads SGDLS; CDR2 reads YYNGEE. V was clipped by 4 bases and J by 2 bases; unmatched bases: 6. CDR3 amino acids: CASSPRTSGGFTDTQYF. DNA for the CDR3: TGTGCCAGCAGCCCGAGGACTAGCGGGGGGTTCACAGATACGCAGTATTTT.

The chain carries TRBV5-1 and TRBJ2-5, with TRBD2 matching 12 bases. The CDR3 length is 18 residues. CDR1 is SGHRS and CDR2 is YFSETQ in the germline V gene. V dropped 4 bases and J dropped 5; count of bases not matched to a gene: 15. The CDR3 protein is CASSLEASGGAVGETQYF. The CDR3 coding sequence is TGCGCCAGCAGCCTGGAGGCTAGCGGGGGGGCAGTTGGTGAGACCCAGTACTTC. The full variable domain, rest sourced from reference TRBV5-1 and TRBJ2-5, is KAGVTQTPRYLIKTRGQQVTLSCSPISGHRSVSWYQQTPGQGLQFLFEYFSETQRNKGNFPGRFSGRQFSNSRSEMNVSTLELGDSALYLCASSLEASGGAVGETQYFGPGTRLLVL.

V and J are TRBV11-2 and TRBJ1-5, with 9 bases that match TRBD1. Trimming at V came to 5 bases and at J to 6 bases, leaving 5 bases not matched to a gene. This CDR3 has 14 amino acids. Germline V lookup: CDR1 SGHAT, CDR2 FQNNGV. The CDR3 reads CASSPTGGPQPQHF. The DNA for the CDR3 is TGTGCCAGCAGCCCTACAGGGGGCCCTCAGCCCCAGCATTTT.

The V gene is TRBV12-5, the J gene TRBJ2-2, with 7 nucleotides matching TRBD1. There are 14 residues in the CDR3. CDR1 is LGHNT, CDR2 FRNRAP, per germline. Trimming at V came to 3 bases and at J to 6 bases, leaving 4 bases not matched to a gene. The CDR3, as DNA: TGTGCTAGTGGTTTACTTACAGGGGCCGGGGAGCTGTTTTTT. This translates into CASGLLTGAGELFF.

The gene calls are TRBV6-1 and TRBJ1-2; no firm D call. From germline, CDR1 is MNHNS and CDR2 SASEGT. The CDR3 is made up of 13 amino acids. The V end lost 7 bases, the J end lost 0 bases, and 9 bases lay between the germline ends. The CDR3 loop is CASTRNTNYGYTF. CDR3 in DNA: TGTGCCAGCACCCGGAATACTAACTATGGCTACACCTTC.

The chain carries TRBV5-1 and TRBJ2-3; tentatively, D is TRBD2 (7 bases). Looked up from germline, CDR1 is SGHRS and CDR2 is YFSETQ. The CDR3 contains 17 residues. Trimming left V 0 bases short and J 1 base short, with 15 bases between. Here the CDR3 DNA reads TGCGCCAGCAGCTTGGCCATGGGGGGGCCGGGCACAGATACGCAGTATTTT. Translating gives CASSLAMGGPGTDTQYF.

CDR3 region: CASSFSPGARWDTQYF. The CDR3 coding sequence is TGTGCCAGCAGCTTTTCCCCGGGGGCACGGTGGGATACGCAGTATTTT. V and J are TRBV5-5 and TRBJ2-3; tentatively, D is TRBD1 or TRBD2 (6 bases each). Trimming removed 2 bases at V and 6 bases at J, with 19 bases between. The CDR3 is 16 residues long. Per the germline V gene, CDR1 is SGHKS and CDR2 is YYEKEE (reference sequence).

The chain employs TRBV14 and TRBJ2-7; D is undetermined. Germline V gives CDR1 SGHDN, CDR2 FVKESK. The V gene lost 0 bases and the J gene lost 1 base, with 10 bases spanning the gap. CDR3 length: 15 amino acids. The CDR3 sequence: CASSQEKTASYEQYV. The DNA for the CDR3 is TGTGCCAGCAGCCAAGAGAAAACGGCGTCCTACGAGCAGTACGTC.

The rearrangement links TRBV10-2 to TRBJ2-7, with 11 bases aligning to TRBD2. The V gene's germline CDR1 is WSHSY and CDR2 SAAADI. Germline trimming cut 5 bases from V and 4 bases from J; bases unmatched to any gene: 10. There are 16 residues in the CDR3. The CDR3 spells CASSRKSTSGGYEQYV. The CDR3 bases are TGCGCCAGCAGTCGAAAGTCCACTAGCGGGGGTTACGAGCAGTACGTC.

The count of this clone is one. The rearrangement uses TRBV10-3 and TRBJ1-2; D ambiguous. The CDR3 runs 12 residues. With 10 bases removed from V and 8 bases from J, the gap between germline ends came to 17 bases. Germline CDR1 and CDR2: ENHRY and SYGVKD. CDR3 region: CATTAIMGGYTF. CDR3 nucleotides: TGTGCCACAACCGCCATAATGGGGGGCTACACCTTC.

The chain links TRBV18 to TRBJ2-2, with a tentative D call TRBD2 (6 bases). From germline, CDR1 is KGHSH and CDR2 LQKENI. The CDR3 has 16 amino acids. Trimming pared 2 bases from V and 0 bases from J, leaving 10 bases between. CDR3 coding DNA: TGTGCCAGCTCACCAAAAAGCGGGTCGAACACCGGGGAGCTGTTTTTT. Translation: CASSPKSGSNTGELFF.

The rearrangement uses TRBV6-5 and TRBJ1-2; 8 bases match TRBD1. This CDR3 contains 14 residues. The trim removed 2 bases at V and 6 bases at J, leaving 5 bases unmatched. Germline CDR1 MNHEY, CDR2 SVGAGI. In DNA form, the CDR3 reads TGTGCCAGCAGTTACCTGGACAGGGAAGATGGCTACACCTTC. Encoded protein: CASSYLDREDGYTF.

The rearrangement joins TRBV30 to TRBJ1-5; the D gene is possibly TRBD1 (6 bases). Germline CDR1 reads GTSNPN; CDR2 reads SVGIG (reference sequence). The CDR3 has 14 residues. V gave up 2 bases and J gave up 7 bases, with 15 bases separating them. CDR3 in amino acids: CAWSPRGAQQPQHF. The CDR3 coding sequence is TGTGCCTGGAGTCCACGGGGGGCTCAACAGCCCCAGCATTTT.

CDR3: CASSPRLAPYEQYV. CDR3 in DNA: TGTGCCAGCAGCCCCCGACTAGCGCCCTACGAGCAGTACGTC. This sequence joins TRBV6-6 and TRBJ2-7; 8 bases are shared with TRBD2. Germline V gene sequence: CDR1 MNHNY, CDR2 SVGAGI (reference sequence). The junction had 6 bases not matched to a gene; V was cut back by 6 bases and J by 2 bases. CDR3 length: 14 amino acids.

By proportion, this clone is medium-sized (0.01 to 0.1%). The chain carries TRBV13 and TRBJ2-1; 13 bases fit TRBD2. The CDR3 has 15 residues. With V trimmed by 4 bases and J by 8 bases, 5 bases remained unmatched. The germline V gene has CDR1 PRHDT and CDR2 FYEKMQ (reference sequence). The CDR3 protein is CASSSTSGGRDEQFF. The CDR3 DNA reads as TGTGCCAGCAGCTCGACTAGCGGGGGGCGGGATGAGCAGTTCTTC.

The rearrangement uses TRBV4-1 and TRBJ1-5; D possibly corresponds to TRBD1 (5 bases). This CDR3 has 17 residues. Trimming removed 0 bases at V and 3 bases at J, with 15 bases between. Germline CDR1 and CDR2: MGHRA and YSYEKL. In DNA form, the CDR3 reads TGCGCCAGCAGCCAAGACTCGTCGACAGACGACAATCAGCCCCAGCATTTT. Translating gives CASSQDSSTDDNQPQHF.

V is TRBV6-1 and J is TRBJ1-1; D is unresolved. The CDR3 sequence is 14 residues long. V was clipped by 4 bases and J by 4 bases, with 13 bases between them. Germline-derived CDR1 and CDR2 are MNHNS and SASEGT. The CDR3, as DNA: TGTGCCAGCAGTGGGCTCATGCTGGGCACTGAAGCTTTCTTT. This codes for CASSGLMLGTEAFF.

V usage is TRBV7-8 and J usage is TRBJ1-2; D uncertain. Between the trimmed V and J ends, which lost 4 bases and 5 bases, there was a span of 11 bases. CDR1 and CDR2 (germline): SGHVS, FQNEAQ. This CDR3 spans 13 amino acids. The CDR3 nucleotides are TGTGCCAGCAGCTCCCAGGAAGGGTATGGCTACACCTTC. Translating it yields CASSSQEGYGYTF.

In this sample, this clone turned up a few times. V and J are TRBV11-2 and TRBJ1-6; tentatively, D is TRBD1 (5 bases). The germline gives CDR1 SGHAT, CDR2 FQNNGV. With 3 bases removed from V and 7 bases from J, the gap between germline ends came to 16 bases. The CDR3 has 16 amino acids. CDR3 DNA: TGTGCCAGCAGCTTGGTTGGGGGAGGATGGAATTCACCCCTCCACTTT. Its translation: CASSLVGGGWNSPLHF.

The chain has TRBV4-1 and TRBJ1-1; D ambiguous. Germline CDR1 and CDR2: MGHRA and YSYEKL. The V and J ends lost 1 base and 1 base respectively, with 7 bases between them. The CDR3 sequence is 14 residues long. The CDR3 coding sequence is TGCGCCAGCAGCCAAGTGATGGGGAACACTGAAGCTTTCTTT. Encoded protein: CASSQVMGNTEAFF.

The CDR3 DNA sequence: TGCCCAAACAGCAATCAGCCCCAGCATTTT. Translating it yields CPNSNQPQHF. This chain joins TRBV20-1 and TRBJ1-5; D remains ambiguous. CDR3 length: 10 amino acids. Germline V CDR1 and CDR2: DFQATT, SNEGSKA (reference sequence).

The chain carries TRBV19 and TRBJ1-4; D is uncertain. The length of the CDR3 is 13 residues. Germline loops: CDR1 LNHDA, CDR2 SQIVND (reference sequence). Trimming pared 4 bases from V and 7 bases from J, leaving 10 bases between. The CDR3 DNA sequence: TGTGCCAGTAGTACGCTCTGGGGTGAAAAACTGTTTTTT. It specifies CASSTLWGEKLFF.

This clone was counted between two and nine times. The chain has TRBV19 and TRBJ1-5; D is ambiguous. CDR3 length: 14 residues. The germline V gene has CDR1 LNHDA and CDR2 SQIVND (reference sequence). V was trimmed by 1 base and J by 6 bases, leaving 10 bases between them. The CDR3 spells CASSIGAYGQPQHF. In nucleotides, the CDR3 is TGTGCCAGTAGTATAGGAGCTTATGGTCAGCCCCAGCATTTT. Based on the CDR3 plus reference TRBV19 and TRBJ1-5, the full variable domain is DGGITQSPKYLFRKEGQNVTLSCEQNLNHDAMYWYRQDPGQGLRLIYYSQIVNDFQKGDIAEGYSVSREKKESFPLTVTSAQKNPTAFYLCASSIGAYGQPQHFGDGTRLSIL.

This chain uses TRBV19 with TRBJ2-3; possibly TRBD1 for D (5 bases). CDR3 size: 13 residues. V dropped 6 bases and J dropped 4 bases, with 11 bases sitting between them. CDR1 is LNHDA, CDR2 SQIVND, per germline (reference sequence). The CDR3 here is CASRGEGADTQYF. The CDR3 DNA reads as TGTGCCAGTAGAGGAGAAGGGGCAGATACGCAGTATTTT.

This clone was detected only once. The V call is TRBV10-2, the J call TRBJ1-2; 8 bases fit TRBD1. The germline V gene encodes CDR1 WSHSY and CDR2 SAAADI. This CDR3 contains 18 residues. V was pared by 3 bases and J by 7 bases, with 19 bases of the junction left unmatched. The CDR3 is CASSDFGWTGPLNSGYTF. The CDR3 DNA follows: TGCGCCAGCAGTGACTTCGGGTGGACAGGGCCTTTAAATTCTGGCTACACCTTC.

The genes are TRBV2 and TRBJ1-2; weak D call: TRBD1 (5 bases). This CDR3 spans 13 amino acids. The germline V gene has CDR1 SNHLY and CDR2 FYNNEI. V lost 4 bases, J lost 7 bases, and 13 bases lay in between. The CDR3 here is CASSVEGAGGYTF. DNA for the CDR3: TGTGCCAGCAGTGTGGAAGGGGCCGGTGGCTACACCTTC.

The chain links TRBV5-1 to TRBJ1-2; D is undetermined. The CDR3 has 15 amino acids. The germline V gene encodes CDR1 SGHRS and CDR2 YFSETQ. The V end was cut by 0 bases, the J end by 0 bases, with 9 bases between. The CDR3 region is CASSLAQVANYGYTF. The CDR3 coding sequence is TGCGCCAGCAGCTTGGCTCAGGTAGCTAACTATGGCTACACCTTC.